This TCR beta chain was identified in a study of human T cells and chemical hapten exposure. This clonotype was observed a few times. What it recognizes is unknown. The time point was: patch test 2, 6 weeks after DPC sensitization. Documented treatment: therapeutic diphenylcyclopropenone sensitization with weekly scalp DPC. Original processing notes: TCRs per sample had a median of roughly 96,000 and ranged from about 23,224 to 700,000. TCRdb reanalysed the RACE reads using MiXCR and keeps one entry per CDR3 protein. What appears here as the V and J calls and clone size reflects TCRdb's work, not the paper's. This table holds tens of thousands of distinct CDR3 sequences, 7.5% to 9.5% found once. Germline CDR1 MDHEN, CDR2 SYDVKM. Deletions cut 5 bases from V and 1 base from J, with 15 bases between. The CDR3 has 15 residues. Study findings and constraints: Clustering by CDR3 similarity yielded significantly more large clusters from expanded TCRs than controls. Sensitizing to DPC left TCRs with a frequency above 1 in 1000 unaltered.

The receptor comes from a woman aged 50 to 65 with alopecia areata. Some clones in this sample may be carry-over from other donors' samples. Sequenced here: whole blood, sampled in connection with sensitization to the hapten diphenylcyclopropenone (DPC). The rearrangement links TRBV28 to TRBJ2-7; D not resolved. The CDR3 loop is CASSTYPRDSYEQYF. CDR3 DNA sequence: TGTGCCAGCAGTACCTACCCTCGCGATTCCTACGAGCAGTACTTC. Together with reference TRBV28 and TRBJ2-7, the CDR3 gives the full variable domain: DVKVTQSSRYLVKRTGEKVFLECVQDMDHENMFWYRQDPGLGLRLIYFSYDVKMKEKGDIPEGYSVSREKKERFSLILESASTNQTSMYLCASSTYPRDSYEQYFGPGTRLTVT.